This T cell receptor beta chain was recovered during a study of T cell responses to AZD1222 COVID-19 vaccine. Some clones are missing from TCRdb's copy, which holds only in-frame ones; the method was immunoSEQ multiplex PCR. This sample yields about 120,000 clones, of which about 87% are seen a single time; around 12% belongs to the top ten. Germline-derived CDR1 and CDR2 are SGHTA and FQGNSA. The J segment lost 4 bases and the V segment lost 4 bases, leaving 5 bases of the junction unmatched. This CDR3 spans 14 amino acids. This TCR was recovered from an adult in good health. The sequencing used peripheral blood, collected on day 0 of AZD1222 vaccination. The J gene is TRBJ2-3, the V gene TRBV7-2; TRBD1 aligns across 7 bases. CDR3 in amino acids: CASSYVTGPDTQYF. In nucleotides, the CDR3 is TGTGCCAGCAGCTACGTGACAGGGCCAGATACGCAGTATTTT.